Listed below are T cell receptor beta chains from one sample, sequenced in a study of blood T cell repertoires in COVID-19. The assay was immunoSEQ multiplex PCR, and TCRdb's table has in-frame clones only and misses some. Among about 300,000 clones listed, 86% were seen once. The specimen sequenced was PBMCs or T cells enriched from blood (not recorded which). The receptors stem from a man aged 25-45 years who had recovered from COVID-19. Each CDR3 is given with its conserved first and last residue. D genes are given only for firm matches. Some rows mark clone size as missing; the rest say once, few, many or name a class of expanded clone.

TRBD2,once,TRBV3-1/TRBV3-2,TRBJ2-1,TGTGCCAGCAGCCCCCAAGCCGTTCCGGGACTAGCGGGTTTCAATGAGCAGTTCTTC,CASSPQAVPGLAGFNEQFF
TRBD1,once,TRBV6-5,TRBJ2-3,TGTGCCAGCAGTAACCGGGACAGGACCGTCGATACGCAGTATTTT,CASSNRDRTVDTQYF
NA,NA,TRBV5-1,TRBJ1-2,TGCGCCAGCAGCCGTACAGGAAACGACTATGGCTACACCTTC,CASSRTGNDYGYTF
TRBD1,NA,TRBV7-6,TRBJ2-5,TGTGCCAGCAGTCATTTGGGACAGGGGGAAGAGACCCAGTACTTC,CASSHLGQGEETQYF
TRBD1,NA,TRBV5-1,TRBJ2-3,TGCGCCAGCAGCCCGGAAGGACAGGGGGTAGATACGCAGTATTTT,CASSPEGQGVDTQYF
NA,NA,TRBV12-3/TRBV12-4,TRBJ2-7,TGTGCCAGCAGTCGTGGAAATCGGGAGTACTTC,CASSRGNREYF
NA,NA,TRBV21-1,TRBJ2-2,TGTGCCAGCAGCAAAGCCCAGCGGGAAGGTACCGGGGAGCTGTTTTTT,CASSKAQREGTGELFF
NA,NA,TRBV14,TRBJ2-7,TGTGCCAGCAGACTAAGCGGGTCAATCTACGAGCAGTACTTC,CASRLSGSIYEQYF
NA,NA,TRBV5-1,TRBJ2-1,TGCGCCAGCAGCCGGACTTTTTCCCAGTGGGATGAGCAGTTCTTC,CASSRTFSQWDEQFF
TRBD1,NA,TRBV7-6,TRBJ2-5,TGTGCCAGCAGCTTGAGGGACAGGCCGTACCAAGAGACCCAGTACTTC,CASSLRDRPYQETQYF
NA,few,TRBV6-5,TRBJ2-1,TGTGCCAGCAGGACCGGGAGCGGTTACAATGAGCAGTTCTTC,CASRTGSGYNEQFF
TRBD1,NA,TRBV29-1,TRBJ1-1,TGCAGCGTTGTGGGGGCAGGGGGCTTAGCTTTCTTT,CSVVGAGGLAFF
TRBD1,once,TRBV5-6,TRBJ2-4,TGTGCCAGCAGCCGGGACAGGGGATTGAGCAAAAACATTCAGTACTTC,CASSRDRGLSKNIQYF
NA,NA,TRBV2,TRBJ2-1,TGTGCCAGCAGTGGGTCGGGATCTTTGGGTTACAATGAGCAGTTCTTC,CASSGSGSLGYNEQFF
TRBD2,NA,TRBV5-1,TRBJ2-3,TGCGCCAGCGGCGCCAGTAGCGGGGGGAGCACAGATACGCAGTATTTT,CASGASSGGSTDTQYF
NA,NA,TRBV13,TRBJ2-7,TGTGCCAGCAGCCTTAAGGCCGGGACACTTTCCTACGAGCAGTACTTC,CASSLKAGTLSYEQYF
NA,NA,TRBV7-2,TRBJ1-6,TGTGCCAGCAGCTTAGGGGTAGCTTATAATTCACCCCTCCACTTT,CASSLGVAYNSPLHF
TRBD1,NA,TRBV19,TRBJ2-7,TGTGCCAGTAGTAAATACGAGGGACAGGCCTACGAGCAGTACTTC,CASSKYEGQAYEQYF
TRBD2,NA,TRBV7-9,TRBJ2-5,TGTGCCAGCACCTTAGGACTAGCGGGAGGCATCATGGAGACCCAGTACTTC,CASTLGLAGGIMETQYF